The clone carrying this T cell receptor (beta chain) was observed a single time. The antigen remains undetermined. The data originate from a study of cytomegalovirus exposure and HLA in healthy donors. Study-wide findings and caveats: Later analysis identified about 17,000 TCR beta sequences associated with HLA alleles, using a false discovery rate threshold of 0.05.

This PCR relied on a set of 60 Vbeta primers and 13 Jbeta primers. Sequenced by immunoSEQ multiplex PCR; TCRdb stores in-frame clones only, minus some. In the table there are some 210,000 clones, approximately 83% of which are singletons. The TCR sequence derives from a woman aged 45 to 65 in good health and CMV-seropositive. What was sequenced was PBMCs.

The CDR3 sequence: CASSRGLAGQAQYF. The DNA of the CDR3 is TGTGCCAGCAGTCGTGGACTAGCGGGGCAGGCCCAGTACTTC. The chain carries TRBV11-2 and TRBJ2-5; 12 bases match TRBD2. CDR1 is SGHAT and CDR2 is FQNNGV in the germline V gene. Trimming cost V 6 bases and J 9 bases; bases outside gene matches: 8. The CDR3 has 14 residues.